The rows below give T cell receptor beta chains drawn from one sample of a study of blood T cells in healthy people across ages. TCRdb re-called the 5' RACE reads with MiXCR, one entry per CDR3 protein. The sample lists some 1.4 million distinct CDR3 sequences, 42% occurring once. The sequencing sample was made of blood. The receptors originated from a woman in her late teens or twenties in good health. Each CDR3 is given with its conserved first and last residue. Each record gives: V gene, D gene, J gene, clone size, CDR3 DNA, CDR3 protein. A D gene is named only where the DNA matches it firmly. Part of the rows lack a size; the others show once, few, many or a class for expanded clones.

V: TRBV4-1
D: .
J: TRBJ1-2
size: .
DNA: TGCGCCAGCAGCCAAGAACAGAGCTATGGCTGCACCTTC
CDR3: CASSQEQSYGCTF

V: TRBV6-5
D: TRBD2
J: TRBJ2-5
size: .
DNA: TGTGCCAGCAGTTACGGACTAGCGGGAGTTGGGGAGGCCCAGTACTTC
CDR3: CASSYGLAGVGEAQYF

V: TRBV20-1
D: .
J: TRBJ1-5
size: few
DNA: TGCAGTGCTAGAGGGGGCTTACTTCGGAGCAATCAGCCCCAGCATTTT
CDR3: CSARGGLLRSNQPQHF

V: TRBV27
D: TRBD2
J: TRBJ2-3
size: .
DNA: TGTGCCAGCAGTTTACGGGGGGGACTAGCGGGACACCCTAGCACAGATACGCAGTATTTT
CDR3: CASSLRGGLAGHPSTDTQYF

V: TRBV21-1
D: .
J: TRBJ2-3
size: .
DNA: TGTGCCAGCAGCACGATGACTAGCGGGCTTCCCACGCAGTATTTT
CDR3: CASSTMTSGLPTQYF

V: TRBV5-5
D: TRBD1
J: TRBJ2-3
size: once
DNA: TGTGCCAGCAGCTACGGACAGGGTGGGGATACGCAGTATTTT
CDR3: CASSYGQGGDTQYF

V: TRBV5-1
D: TRBD2
J: TRBJ2-1
size: many
DNA: TGCGCCAGCAGCTTGGGTAGCGGGCCATACAATGAGCAGTTCTTC
CDR3: CASSLGSGPYNEQFF

V: TRBV6-5
D: .
J: TRBJ2-2
size: few
DNA: TGTGCCAGCACCCTAGGGGGGGCGAACACCGGGGAGCTGTTTTTT
CDR3: CASTLGGANTGELFF

V: TRBV14
D: TRBD2
J: TRBJ2-7
size: .
DNA: TGTGCCAGCAGCCCCATCGATATTCCGACTAGCGGGAGCGCTACCGAGAATTACTACGAGCAGTACTTC
CDR3: CASSPIDIPTSGSATENYYEQYF

V: TRBV5-5
D: TRBD1
J: TRBJ1-1
size: .
DNA: TGTGCCAACAGGGGCCTCGGGGTCCTCACTGAAGCTTTCTTT
CDR3: CANRGLGVLTEAFF

V: TRBV4-1
D: TRBD1
J: TRBJ2-3
size: .
DNA: TGCGCCAGCAGCCCGGACAGGGCCTTGTCCACAGATACGCAGTATTTT
CDR3: CASSPDRALSTDTQYF

V: TRBV28
D: TRBD2
J: TRBJ2-3
size: few
DNA: TGTGCCAGCAAACTAATAAGCGGGGGAGGTCCTTTGCCAGATACGCAGTATTTT
CDR3: CASKLISGGGPLPDTQYF

V: TRBV27
D: .
J: TRBJ2-7
size: few
DNA: TGTGCCAGCAGTTCCGAACCAACTCGGGACCCCTACGAGCAGTACTTC
CDR3: CASSSEPTRDPYEQYF

V: TRBV2
D: .
J: TRBJ1-3
size: .
DNA: TGTGCCAGCGGGATTTTAGGAAACACCATATATTTT
CDR3: CASGILGNTIYF

V: TRBV20-1
D: TRBD1
J: TRBJ2-7
size: few
DNA: TGCAGTGCTAGCAAGCAGGGGGTGGACGAGCAGTACTTC
CDR3: CSASKQGVDEQYF

V: TRBV9
D: .
J: TRBJ2-1
size: .
DNA: TGTGCCAGCAGCGTAGCTGAAGCCTACAATGAGCAGTTCTTC
CDR3: CASSVAEAYNEQFF

V: TRBV12-3/TRBV12-4
D: .
J: TRBJ2-7
size: few
DNA: TGTGCCAGCAGACTATCGGGACAACCAACCTACGAGCAGTACTTC
CDR3: CASRLSGQPTYEQYF

V: TRBV7-9
D: .
J: TRBJ1-5
size: few
DNA: TGTGCCAGCAGCCCGGGTGAGGGGGTGGGCAATCAGCCCCAGCATTTT
CDR3: CASSPGEGVGNQPQHF

V: TRBV5-1
D: TRBD1
J: TRBJ1-5
size: .
DNA: TGCGCCAGCAGCCCCCCGGGACAGAGCAATCAGCCCCAGCATTTT
CDR3: CASSPPGQSNQPQHF

V: TRBV7-2
D: .
J: TRBJ2-7
size: few
DNA: TGTGCCAGCAGCTTAGCCCGACTCCACTCCTACGAGCAGTACTTC
CDR3: CASSLARLHSYEQYF

V: TRBV20-1
D: .
J: TRBJ2-5
size: few
DNA: TGCAGTGTCGAGGACAGTTTCCAAGAGACCCAGTACTTC
CDR3: CSVEDSFQETQYF

V: TRBV27
D: TRBD1
J: TRBJ2-5
size: few
DNA: TGTGCCAGCAGTTCATACAGGGGTTTTGAGACCCAGTACTTC
CDR3: CASSSYRGFETQYF

V: TRBV7-9
D: TRBD1
J: TRBJ2-6
size: .
DNA: TGTGCCAGCAGTTTACAGGGGAAGGGGGCCAACGTCCTGACTTTC
CDR3: CASSLQGKGANVLTF

V: TRBV27
D: .
J: TRBJ2-1
size: .
DNA: TGTGCCAGCAGTCAAAGGACGAGCTCCTACAATGAGCAGTTCTTC
CDR3: CASSQRTSSYNEQFF

V: TRBV29-1
D: TRBD2
J: TRBJ2-3
size: .
DNA: TGCAGCGTAGAGCCGGGGGGTCCCACCACAGATACGCAGTATTTT
CDR3: CSVEPGGPTTDTQYF

V: TRBV2
D: .
J: TRBJ2-5
size: .
DNA: TGTGCCAGCAGGGAGGTAGCCAATGAGCAGTACTTC
CDR3: CASREVANEQYF

V: TRBV5-6
D: .
J: TRBJ2-3
size: .
DNA: .
CDR3: CASSFASGSEYF